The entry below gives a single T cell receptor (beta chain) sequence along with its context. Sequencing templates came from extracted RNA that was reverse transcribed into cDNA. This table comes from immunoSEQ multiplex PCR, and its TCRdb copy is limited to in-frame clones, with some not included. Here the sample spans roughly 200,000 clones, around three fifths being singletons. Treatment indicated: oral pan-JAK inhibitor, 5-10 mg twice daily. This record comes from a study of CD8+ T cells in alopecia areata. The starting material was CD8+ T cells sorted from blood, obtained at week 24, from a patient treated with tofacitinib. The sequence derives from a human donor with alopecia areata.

As DNA, the CDR3 is TGCAGCGTTGAAGATCTGCGGTTAAAGCACAGCACAGATACGCAGTATTTT. Encoded protein: CSVEDLRLKHSTDTQYF. V usage is TRBV29-1 and J usage is TRBJ2-3; D is unresolved. Trimming removed 0 bases at V and 0 bases at J, with 16 bases between. The germline V gene encodes CDR1 SQVTM and CDR2 ANQGSEA. CDR3 size: 17 residues.